The clone carrying this TCR beta chain was observed many times. Its target is not known. TCRdb independently ran MiXCR on the 5' RACE reads; one entry per CDR3 protein. Among some 900,000 distinct CDR3 sequences listed, 10% to 15% were seen once. No donor was unhealthy or non-Caucasian. The record originates from a study of identical twins. Findings and caveats of the study: Memory repertoires showed no such pattern, whereas abundant cord blood beta clonotypes carried fewer insertions. Rather than following the same donors, the conclusions depended on cross-sectional statistical analysis.

The CDR3 is 14 amino acids. The V and J ends lost 4 bases and 3 bases respectively, with 10 bases between them. Germline lookup yields CDR1 LGHDT and CDR2 YNNKEL (reference sequence). This sample also appeared in a second study, on yellow fever vaccine responses in identical twins.

The sequence derives from a young woman in good health. The chain recombines TRBV3-1 with TRBJ1-5, with D perhaps TRBD1 (6 bases). The sequencing sample was made of PBMCs. Written as DNA, the CDR3 is TGTGCCAGCAGCCGGGACACTACCAATCAGCCCCAGCATTTT. Protein: CASSRDTTNQPQHF.